A selection of T cell receptor beta chains follows, all from one sample in a study of blood T cell repertoires in COVID-19. The repertoire was sequenced with immunoSEQ multiplex PCR; TCRdb's copy has only in-frame clones and lacks some. The sample yields about 87,000 clones, under 85% seen once. The specimen sequenced was peripheral blood. The receptors derive from a woman between 65 and 79 years old with acute or convalescent COVID-19. Each CDR3 is given with its conserved first and last residue. D genes are given only for firm matches. Only part of the rows carry a size: once, few, many, or a class if the clone is expanded.

clone_size,j_call,v_call,d_call,cdr3_aa,cdr3_nt
-,TRBJ1-5,TRBV2,-,CASSFVANQPQHF,TGTGCCAGCAGTTTCGTGGCCAACCAGCCCCAGCATTTT
-,TRBJ2-2,TRBV6-1,-,CASTLADSNTGELFF,TGTGCCAGCACTTTAGCGGACTCTAACACCGGGGAGCTGTTTTTT
-,TRBJ2-7,TRBV7-9,TRBD1,CASSPSGGQGAYEQYF,TGTGCCAGCAGCCCATCCGGTGGACAGGGGGCTTACGAGCAGTACTTC
once,TRBJ1-2,TRBV11-3,TRBD1,CASSSQGQGGYTF,TGTGCCAGCAGCTCACAGGGGCAGGGTGGCTACACCTTC
-,TRBJ1-6,TRBV6-5,-,CASRDRYSPLHF,TGTGCCAGCAGGGACAGATATTCACCCCTCCACTTT
-,TRBJ1-1,TRBV19,-,CASSIGQRGTEAFF,TGTGCCAGTAGTATTGGACAGCGGGGCACTGAAGCTTTCTTT
-,TRBJ2-7,TRBV28,-,CASTDSLEQYF,TGTGCCAGCACCGACAGCCTCGAGCAGTACTTC
-,TRBJ1-5,TRBV7-2,-,CASRLTVDQPQHF,TGTGCCAGCAGGTTGACAGTAGATCAGCCCCAGCATTTT
-,TRBJ1-4,TRBV10-3,TRBD1,CAINPGGGSEKLFF,TGTGCCATCAACCCAGGGGGCGGAAGTGAAAAACTGTTTTTT
-,TRBJ1-5,TRBV20-1,-,CSASRGVGNQPQHF,TGCAGTGCTAGTCGCGGGGTGGGAAATCAGCCCCAGCATTTT
-,TRBJ1-5,TRBV6-5,-,CASKQEGGPQPQHF,TGTGCCAGCAAACAGGAGGGGGGGCCCCAGCCCCAGCATTTT
-,TRBJ2-7,TRBV5-6,-,CASSLQIYEQYF,TGTGCCAGCAGCTTACAGATCTACGAGCAGTACTTC
few,TRBJ1-2,TRBV5-1,-,CASSNTGGNGYTF,TGCGCCAGCAGCAACACGGGAGGGAATGGCTACACCTTC
-,TRBJ2-3,TRBV5-4,TRBD2,CASSPGGGRTDTQYF,TGTGCCAGCAGCCCTGGCGGGGGGCGCACAGATACGCAGTATTTT